This T cell receptor (beta chain) derives from a study of CD8 T cell repertoires and HIV-1 epitope variants (TCRdb year 2020). In the study overall: T cells were stimulated in separate culture wells with each of twenty-five peptides representing autologous and known Gag and Nef epitope variants. Control conditions included a CMV, EBV and flu peptide pool, the Ebola AY9 epitope as negative control, and a no-peptide well. Tested epitopes included three Gag epitope families and Nef HW9 and YT9. T cells were enriched with the EasySep Human T Cell Enrichment Kit and co-cultured with equal numbers of autologous T cell-negative cells as antigen-presenting cells. The cultures were grown for less than 11 days in IMDM with gentamicin, and half of the media was changed on days 3 and 7 with IL-2, IL-7 and IL-15 added. A 1M T cell aliquot was kept as an uncultured baseline condition, separate from the approximately 83 T cell cultures. A total of about 83 T cell cultures were run, with each culture condition performed in triplicate except for one peptide, which was performed in duplicate.

The EasySep Human CD8+ T Cell Enrichment Kit was used on day 10 to isolate CD8+ T cells from every culture. From the germline V gene, CDR1 is SGDLS and CDR2 is YYNGEE. The CDR3, from cysteine to phenylalanine, totals 14 residues. Only the CDR3 region is kept as DNA, spanning 42 bases read in frame from base 1. Trimming takes 2 bases off V and 7 bases off J; junction bases not matched to a gene: 4. Sequencing of TCR beta CDR3 regions was done on the immunoSEQ platform at survey depth. The QIAamp DNA micro kit was used to extract genomic DNA from every cultured and uncultured CD8+ T cell population. Per the source publication's procedure: Any sample with under 5,000 productive reads was excluded, and this exclusion removed about 6% of the roughly 80 cultures stimulated with HIV peptides. A MANAFEST web app trimmed sequences to CDR3 and removed nonproductive sequences, CDR3s under 5 amino acids, and those not starting C or ending F/W. For a clonotype to count as antigen-specific, the clonotype had to expand relative to the no-peptide control in at least 2 of 3 replicates at FDR 0.01, and only within one epitope family. A frequency at least fivefold higher than in wells stimulated with peptides from other epitope families was additionally required for specific clonotypes. TCRdb limited this immuneACCESS table to in-frame rearrangements with V and J called. A share of clones is missing; checked studies link under half to unresolved V genes, and the rest is unexplained. The DNA was the basis for D and trimming; V, J and clone size are from that table. This sample has roughly 5,300 clones in its table, and around 69% of those were observed once. The ten most abundant clones make up around 40% of the sample.

Turning to this clone: No cognate antigen has been identified for it. No base-level quality is on record; no much larger clone is a single base apart.

On the study overall, not on this receptor specifically: Under ten antigen-specific TCR beta clonotypes were identified, and six of them appeared cross-reactive for autologous or known escape epitope variants. Roughly five clonotypes recognized the Nef KF9 family and one clonotype recognized the HW9 family, while no responses to the TAALDMSHF plasma variant were seen. The assay could identify only TCR beta chains and pointed to proliferation in response to antigen, not to T cell function or cytokine profile.

This TCR came from a male donor with HIV. Sequencing was done on a sample of cultured CD8+ T cells derived from PBMCs. The sequence joins TRBV9 to TRBJ2-1; the junction holds 9 bases that match TRBD2. The DNA sequence reads TGTGCCAGCAGCGTGCGGGGGGGATTTAATGAGCAGTTCTTC. It specifies CASSVRGGFNEQFF. The full variable domain, with segments outside the CDR3 supplied by the reference TRBV9 and TRBJ2-1 proteins, appears as DSGVTQTPKHLITATGQRVTLRCSPRSGDLSVYWYQQSLDQGLQFLIQYYNGEERAKGNILERFSAQQFPDLHSELNLSSLELGDSALYFCASSVRGGFNEQFFGPGTRLTVL.